The rows below give T cell receptor beta chains drawn from one sample of a study of long-term antiretroviral therapy in people with HIV. Sequencing was performed with immunoSEQ multiplex PCR; in TCRdb, only in-frame clones are kept and a portion is missing. Here the sample spans tens of thousands of clones, around 95% being singletons. The sample consisted of unsorted PBMCs, taken 5.3 years after starting antiretroviral therapy. All receptors derive from a man younger than 45 with HIV. Both conserved end residues are part of each CDR3. The D gene is left open where the match is weak. The size entry is marked missing in some rows and otherwise reads once, few, many or a size class.

d_call clone_size j_call v_call cdr3_nt cdr3_aa
TRBD1 NA TRBJ1-6 TRBV4-1 TGCGCCAGCAGTTCAAACAGGGGGTTGAATTCACCCCTCCACTTT CASSSNRGLNSPLHF
TRBD1 NA TRBJ1-2 TRBV15 TGTGCCACCAGCAGAGATCGGACAGGCAGTGGCTACACCTTC CATSRDRTGSGYTF
TRBD1 NA TRBJ2-1 TRBV6-6 TGTGCCAGCAGAGGACAGGAATACAATGAGCAGTTCTTC CASRGQEYNEQFF
TRBD2 NA TRBJ2-3 TRBV5-4 TGTGCCACCCGCTGGGGGGGGTCTAGCACAGATACGCAGTATTTT CATRWGGSSTDTQYF
TRBD1 NA TRBJ2-3 TRBV29-1 TGCAGCGTGGGCGTAGACAGGGTATTTAGGGCAGATACGCAGTATTTT CSVGVDRVFRADTQYF
NA once TRBJ2-5 TRBV4-2 TGTGCCAGCAGCCAAGTGGCAGGGGAACAAGAGACCCAGTACTTC CASSQVAGEQETQYF
NA NA TRBJ2-7 TRBV25-1 TGTGCCAGCAGCGTGACCCGGGACATCTACGAGCAGTACTTC CASSVTRDIYEQYF
NA NA TRBJ1-4 TRBV27 TGTGCCAGCAGGAGGACAGCTAATGAAAAACTGTTTTTT CASRRTANEKLFF
TRBD1 once TRBJ1-1 TRBV2 TGTGCCTGCCCACAGGGGGCATACACTGAAGCTTTCTTT CACPQGAYTEAFF
TRBD2 NA TRBJ2-1 TRBV27 TGTGCCAGCAGTAAGACTAGCGGGAGGTACAATGAGCAGTTCTTC CASSKTSGRYNEQFF
NA once TRBJ2-5 TRBV6-5 TGTGCCAGCAGTAAGCTGTCGACAGGCCCAGAGACCCAGTACTTC CASSKLSTGPETQYF
NA NA TRBJ2-2 TRBV9 TGTGCCAGCAGTGACTTCGGGGAGCTGTTTTTT CASSDFGELFF
NA NA TRBJ1-2 TRBV6-5 TGTGCCAGCAGCCCCCTGGGGGCGGTCAACTATGGCTACACCTTC CASSPLGAVNYGYTF
NA NA TRBJ2-7 TRBV6-4 TGTGCCAGCAGTGACTCCCGTCGGCAGCTAGACCTCTTCTACGAGCAGTACTTC CASSDSRRQLDLFYEQYF
TRBD1 NA TRBJ2-7 TRBV5-1 TGCGCCAGCAGCTTGGGGCAGGGGGCTCGATACGAGCAGTACTTC CASSLGQGARYEQYF
TRBD1 NA TRBJ1-6 TRBV7-9 TGTGCCAGCAGCGGGTTGACAGGGGTCGGGGGTAATTCACCCCTCCACTTT CASSGLTGVGGNSPLHF
TRBD2 NA TRBJ2-7 TRBV29-1 TGCAGCGTTCGGAATAGCGGGAGTAACGAGCAGTACTTC CSVRNSGSNEQYF
TRBD1 NA TRBJ1-4 TRBV5-1 TGCGCCAGCAGACCCGGGACAGTAGAGGAAAAACTGTTTTTT CASRPGTVEEKLFF
TRBD2 NA TRBJ2-5 TRBV27 TGTGCCAGCAGTTTTTCTAGCGGGGGGGCGGAGACCCAGTACTTC CASSFSSGGAETQYF
NA NA TRBJ2-7 TRBV30 TGTGCCTGGAGTGATGGTGGGAGTCCGTTAGAGCAGTACTTC CAWSDGGSPLEQYF
NA NA TRBJ2-2 TRBV5-1 TGCGCCAGCAGCTTGGGTTACAGCGCGAACACCGGGGAGCTGTTTTTT CASSLGYSANTGELFF
NA NA TRBJ2-1 TRBV5-4 TGTGCCAGCAGCGGATCGACGGGACCATCCTACAATGAGCAGTTCTTC CASSGSTGPSYNEQFF
NA NA TRBJ2-1 TRBV6-5 TGTGCCAGCAGTCTAGAGGGCGATGAGCAGTTCTTC CASSLEGDEQFF
NA NA TRBJ1-2 TRBV12-2 TGTGCAAGTCGCCCTCGTCTGTCCGGGGAAAACTATGGCTACACCTTC CASRPRLSGENYGYTF
TRBD1 NA TRBJ2-1 TRBV6-1 TGTGCCAGCAATTTCGGGACAGAGTACAATGAGCAGTTCTTC CASNFGTEYNEQFF
TRBD1 NA TRBJ2-7 TRBV28 TGTGCCAGCAGTTTTGGCCCCCTGACAGGGGTGAACGAGCAGTACTTC CASSFGPLTGVNEQYF
NA NA TRBJ1-6 TRBV5-6 TGTGCCAGCAGCTTGGTGGGGATCTATAATTCACCCCTCCACTTT CASSLVGIYNSPLHF
NA NA TRBJ1-1 TRBV7-9 TGTGCCAGCAGCTTAAATCTAGGGGGAAACACTGAAGCTTTCTTT CASSLNLGGNTEAFF